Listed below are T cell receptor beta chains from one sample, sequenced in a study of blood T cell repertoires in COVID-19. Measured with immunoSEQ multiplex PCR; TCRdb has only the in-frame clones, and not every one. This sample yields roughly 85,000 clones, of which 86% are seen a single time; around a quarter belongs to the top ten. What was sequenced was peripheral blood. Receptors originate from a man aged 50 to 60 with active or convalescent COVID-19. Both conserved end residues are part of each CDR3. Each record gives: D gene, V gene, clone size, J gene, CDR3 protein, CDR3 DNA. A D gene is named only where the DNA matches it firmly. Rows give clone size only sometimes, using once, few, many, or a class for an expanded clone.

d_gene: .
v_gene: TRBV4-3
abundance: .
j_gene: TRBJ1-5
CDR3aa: CASSHSPGVEQPQHF
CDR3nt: TGCGCCAGCAGCCATAGTCCAGGGGTGGAGCAGCCCCAGCATTTT

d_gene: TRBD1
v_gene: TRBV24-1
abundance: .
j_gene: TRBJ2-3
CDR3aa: CATSDSGGGADTQYF
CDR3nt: TGTGCCACCAGTGATTCAGGGGGCGGGGCAGATACGCAGTATTTT

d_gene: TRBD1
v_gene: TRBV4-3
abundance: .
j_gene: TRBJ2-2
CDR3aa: CASSQGGTGGLGELFF
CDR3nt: TGCGCCAGCAGCCAAGGGGGAACAGGGGGCCTCGGGGAGCTGTTTTTT

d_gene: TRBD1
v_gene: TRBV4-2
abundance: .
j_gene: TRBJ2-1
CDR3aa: CASSHNTGGIYNEQFF
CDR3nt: TGTGCCAGCAGCCATAACACAGGGGGAATATACAATGAGCAGTTCTTC

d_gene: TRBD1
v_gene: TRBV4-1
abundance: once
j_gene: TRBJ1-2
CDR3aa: CASSREEEIGRGHEDYGYTF
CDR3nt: TGCGCCAGCAGCCGAGAGGAGGAAATCGGCAGGGGGCATGAAGACTATGGCTACACCTTC

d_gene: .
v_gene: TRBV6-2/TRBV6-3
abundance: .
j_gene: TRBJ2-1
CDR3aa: CASSWGRVSVNEQFF
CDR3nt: TGTGCCAGCAGTTGGGGGCGGGTCTCGGTAAATGAGCAGTTCTTC

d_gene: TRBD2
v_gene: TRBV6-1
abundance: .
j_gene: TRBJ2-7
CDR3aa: CASSEAAVVAGARYEQYF
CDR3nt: TGTGCCAGCAGTGAAGCGGCGGTCGTAGCGGGGGCGAGGTACGAGCAGTACTTC

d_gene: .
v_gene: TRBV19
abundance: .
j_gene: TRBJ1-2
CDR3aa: CASSIDRGFSWYGYTF
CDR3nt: TGTGCCAGTAGTATCGATCGGGGGTTCTCCTGGTATGGCTACACCTTC

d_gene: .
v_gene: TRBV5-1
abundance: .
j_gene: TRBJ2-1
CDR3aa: CASSYTGYNEQFF
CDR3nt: TGCGCCAGCAGCTATACAGGATACAATGAGCAGTTCTTC

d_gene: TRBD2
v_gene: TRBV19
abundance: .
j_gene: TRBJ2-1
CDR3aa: CASSEGLAGGHENEQFF
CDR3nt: TGTGCCAGTAGTGAGGGACTAGCGGGAGGGCACGAAAATGAGCAGTTCTTC

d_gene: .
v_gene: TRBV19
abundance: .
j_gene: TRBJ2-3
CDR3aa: CASSTSGVNTDTQYF
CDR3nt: TGTGCCAGTAGTACGTCGGGAGTCAACACAGATACGCAGTATTTT

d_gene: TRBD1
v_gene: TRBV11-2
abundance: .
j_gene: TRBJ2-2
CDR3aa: CASSLGPGQLNTGELFF
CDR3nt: TGTGCCAGCAGCTTAGGACCGGGACAGTTGAACACCGGGGAGCTGTTTTTT

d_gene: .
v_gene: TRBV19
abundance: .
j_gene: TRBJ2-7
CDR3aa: CASSDPGRGGYEQYF
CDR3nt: TGTGCCAGTAGTGACCCGGGCAGGGGTGGCTACGAGCAGTACTTC

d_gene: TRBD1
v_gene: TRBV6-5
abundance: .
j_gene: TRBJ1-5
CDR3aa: CASSSRQGGHQPQHF
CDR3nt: TGTGCCAGCAGTTCGAGACAGGGCGGACACCAGCCCCAGCATTTT

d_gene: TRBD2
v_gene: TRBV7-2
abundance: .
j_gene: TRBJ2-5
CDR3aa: CASSLGTSGGGIQETQYF
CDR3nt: TGTGCCAGCAGCTTAGGGACTAGCGGGGGCGGCATCCAAGAGACCCAGTACTTC

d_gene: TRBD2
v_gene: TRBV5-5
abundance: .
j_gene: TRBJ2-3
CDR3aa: CASSLSTSGSAFLRTDTQYF
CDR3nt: TGTGCCAGCAGCCTGTCGACTAGCGGGAGTGCGTTTCTCCGCACAGATACGCAGTATTTT

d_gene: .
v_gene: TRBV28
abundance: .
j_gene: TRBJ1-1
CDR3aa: CASSLGGMNTEAFF
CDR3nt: TGTGCCAGCAGTTTAGGCGGAATGAACACTGAAGCTTTCTTT

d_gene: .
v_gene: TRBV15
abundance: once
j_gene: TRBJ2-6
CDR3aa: CATSREGAAAVAAGANVLTF
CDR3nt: TGTGCCACCAGCAGAGAGGGCGCGGCAGCGGTGGCGGCCGGGGCCAACGTCCTGACTTTC

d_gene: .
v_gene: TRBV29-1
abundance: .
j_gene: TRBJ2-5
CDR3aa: CSVAGLETQYF
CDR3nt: TGCAGCGTTGCAGGGCTGGAGACCCAGTACTTC

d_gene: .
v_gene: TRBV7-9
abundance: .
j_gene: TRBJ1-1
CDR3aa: CASSTKGVGAFF
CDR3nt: TGTGCCAGCAGCACGAAGGGGGTGGGAGCTTTCTTT

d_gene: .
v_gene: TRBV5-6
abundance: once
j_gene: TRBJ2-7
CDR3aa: CASSLWQGNEQYF
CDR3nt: TGTGCCAGCAGCTTGTGGCAGGGAAACGAGCAGTACTTC

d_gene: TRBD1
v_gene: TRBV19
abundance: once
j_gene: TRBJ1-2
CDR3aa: CASSPQGKGGYGYTF
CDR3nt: TGTGCCAGTAGTCCACAGGGGAAAGGAGGATACGGCTACACCTTC

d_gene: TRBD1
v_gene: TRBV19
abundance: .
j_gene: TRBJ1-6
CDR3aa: CASSIDRDRSNSPLHF
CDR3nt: TGTGCCAGTAGTATAGATCGGGACAGGAGTAATTCACCCCTCCACTTT

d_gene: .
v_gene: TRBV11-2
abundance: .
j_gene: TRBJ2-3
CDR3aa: CASSPSVDTQYF
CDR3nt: TGTGCCAGCAGCCCGTCAGTTGATACGCAGTATTTT

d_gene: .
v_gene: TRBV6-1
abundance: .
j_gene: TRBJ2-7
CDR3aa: CASSEQRWGRITYEQYF
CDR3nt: TGTGCCAGCAGTGAACAAAGGTGGGGCAGGATTACCTACGAGCAGTACTTC

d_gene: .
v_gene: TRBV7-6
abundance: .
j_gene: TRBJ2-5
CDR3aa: CASSTFPRTVQETQYF
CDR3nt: TGTGCCAGCAGCACTTTCCCTAGGACAGTCCAAGAGACCCAGTACTTC

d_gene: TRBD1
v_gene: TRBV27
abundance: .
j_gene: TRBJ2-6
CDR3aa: CASSTSGTEYANVLTF
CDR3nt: TGTGCCAGCAGTACCTCCGGGACAGAGTACGCCAACGTCCTGACTTTC

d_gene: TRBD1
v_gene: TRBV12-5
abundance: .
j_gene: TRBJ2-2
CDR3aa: CASGRTGPGELFF
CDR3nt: TGTGCTAGTGGGAGGACAGGCCCCGGGGAGCTGTTTTTT

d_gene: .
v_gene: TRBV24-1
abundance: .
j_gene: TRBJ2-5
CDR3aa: CATSQGSETQYF
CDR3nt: TGTGCCACCAGTCAGGGGTCCGAGACCCAGTACTTC

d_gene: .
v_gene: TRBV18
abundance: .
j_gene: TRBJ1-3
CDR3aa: CASSPRSGNTIYF
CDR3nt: TGTGCCAGCTCACCCCGCTCTGGAAACACCATATATTTT

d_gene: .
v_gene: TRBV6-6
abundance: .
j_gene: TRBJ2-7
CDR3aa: CASSGDSYEQYF
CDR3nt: TGTGCCAGCAGCGGGGACTCCTACGAGCAGTACTTC

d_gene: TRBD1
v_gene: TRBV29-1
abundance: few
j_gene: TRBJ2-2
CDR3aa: CSANRGHAGELFF
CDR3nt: TGCAGCGCAAACAGGGGGCATGCCGGGGAGCTGTTTTTT

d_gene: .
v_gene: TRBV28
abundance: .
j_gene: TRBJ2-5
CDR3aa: CASSETRKETQYF
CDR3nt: TGTGCCAGCAGCGAGACTAGAAAAGAGACCCAGTACTTC

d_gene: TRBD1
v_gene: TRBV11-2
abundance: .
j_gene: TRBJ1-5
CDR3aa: CASSLGQASNQPQHF
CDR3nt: TGTGCCAGCAGCCTGGGACAGGCCTCGAATCAGCCCCAGCATTTT

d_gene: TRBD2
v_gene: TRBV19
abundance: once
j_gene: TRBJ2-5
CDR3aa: CASKERGLQETQYF
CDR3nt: TGTGCCAGTAAAGAGCGGGGCCTACAAGAGACCCAGTACTTC

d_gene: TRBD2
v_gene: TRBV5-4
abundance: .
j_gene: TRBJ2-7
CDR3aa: CASSFFSGGIRYEQYF
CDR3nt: TGTGCCAGCAGCTTCTTTAGCGGGGGGATACGCTACGAGCAGTACTTC